Following are 13 T cell receptor beta chains from one sample sequenced in a study of T cell changes during pregnancy in multiple sclerosis. The repertoire was sequenced with immunoSEQ multiplex PCR; TCRdb's copy has only in-frame clones and lacks some. The table lists about 94,000 clones, 94% of them singletons, with around 0.84% in the top ten. Here the sequenced sample was peripheral blood, taken in the third trimester of pregnancy. All receptors come from a female donor with multiple sclerosis, enrolled in a pregnancy study.

The rearrangement joins TRBV4-3 to TRBJ2-7, with TRBD2 identical over 8 bases. With V trimmed by 1 base and J by 1 base, 6 bases remained unmatched. This CDR3 region has 16 residues. Germline lookup yields CDR1 LGHNA and CDR2 YSLEER. The CDR3 region has the DNA TGCGCCAGCAGCCAAGTGTTGGTAGCGGGATCCTACGAGCAGTACTTC. It translates to CASSQVLVAGSYEQYF.

The chain links TRBV7-9 to TRBJ1-2; TRBD1 is a possible D gene (5 bases). This CDR3 has 18 amino acids. V dropped 4 bases and J dropped 5 bases, with 26 bases sitting between them. CDR1 is SEHNR, CDR2 FQNEAQ, per germline (reference sequence). The DNA of the CDR3 is TGTGCCAGCAGCTCGACCGACAAGGGGAAACGGCGGGGGTATGGCTACACCTTC. Protein: CASSSTDKGKRRGYGYTF.

The chain links TRBV27 to TRBJ2-3; 11 bases match TRBD1. CDR1 MNHEY and CDR2 SMNVEV come from the germline V gene (reference sequence). There are 16 residues in the CDR3. V lost 1 base and J lost 7; bases outside the gene matches: 7. CDR3: CASSLLGTGGENTQYF. The CDR3 nucleotides read TGTGCCAGCAGTTTATTAGGGACAGGGGGAGAAAATACGCAGTATTTT.

The CDR3: CASSLAGEYNEKLFF. As DNA, the CDR3 is TGTGCCAGCAGCTTGGCGGGGGAATATAATGAAAAACTGTTTTTT. The chain couples TRBV5-4 to TRBJ1-4; D might be TRBD1 (5 bases). This CDR3 has 15 amino acids. Germline lookup yields CDR1 SGHNT and CDR2 YYREEE (reference sequence). V lost 0 bases to trimming and J lost 4 bases, with 10 bases between them.

The gene calls are TRBV5-1 and TRBJ2-1; TRBD2 matches at 12 bases. Per germline, CDR1 SGHRS and CDR2 YFSETQ. The CDR3 has 16 amino acids. V trimming: 2 bases; J trimming: 1 base; junction bases outside the gene matches: 1. The CDR3 loop is CASSFGLAGSYNEQFF. CDR3 bases: TGCGCCAGCAGCTTCGGACTAGCGGGGTCCTACAATGAGCAGTTCTTC.

The chain recombines TRBV5-3 with TRBJ1-2; 7 bases are a match to TRBD1. TRBV5-3 is reported as an ORF; its role is uncertain. The CDR3 is 18 residues long. V shed 1 base and J 0 bases; nucleotides not matched to a gene: 12. CDR3 nucleotides: TGTGCCAGAAGCTTGTCGGGGGCAGGGGGGCGAACTAACTATGGCTACACCTTC. Its translation is CARSLSGAGGRTNYGYTF.

The chain is built from TRBV13 and TRBJ2-7, with 12 positions matching TRBD2. CDR3 length: 17 residues. Germline lookup yields CDR1 PRHDT and CDR2 FYEKMQ (reference sequence). Germline trimming cut 4 bases from V and 0 bases from J; bases unmatched to any gene: 7. The CDR3 bases are TGTGCCAGCAGCTCGCGGACTAGCGGGACCCCCTCCTACGAGCAGTACTTC. Translated: CASSSRTSGTPSYEQYF.

The chain has TRBV27 and TRBJ1-2; tentatively, D is TRBD1 (6 bases). Germline V gene sequence: CDR1 MNHEY, CDR2 SMNVEV (reference sequence). The V and J ends lost 2 bases and 0 bases respectively, with 13 bases between them. There are 16 residues in the CDR3. CDR3: CASSLRPTGANYGYTF. CDR3 nucleotide sequence: TGTGCCAGCAGTTTACGTCCGACAGGAGCTAACTATGGCTACACCTTC.

V and J are TRBV15 and TRBJ2-7; 11 positions agree with TRBD2. This CDR3 spans 17 amino acids. CDR1 LNHNV and CDR2 YYDKDF come from the germline V gene (reference sequence). Trimming took 4 bases from V and 0 from J; bases not matched to a gene: 8. In DNA, the CDR3 is TGTGCCACCAGCACCTACGGTACTAGCGGGAGCTCCTACGAGCAGTACTTC. Encoded protein: CATSTYGTSGSSYEQYF.

The genes are TRBV30 and TRBJ2-2; TRBD2 matches at 8 bases. Germline-derived CDR1 and CDR2 are GTSNPN and SVGIG (reference sequence). V was pared by 3 bases and J by 0 bases, with 3 bases of the junction left unmatched. The CDR3 sequence is 15 residues long. CDR3 bases: TGTGCCTGGAGGCTTAGCGGGGCGAACACCGGGGAGCTGTTTTTT. It yields the protein CAWRLSGANTGELFF.

The chain has TRBV6-1 and TRBJ1-2; 8 bases map to TRBD1. This CDR3 has 13 residues. The ends lost 4 bases at V and 6 bases at J; junction bases unmatched: 4. Germline V gene sequence: CDR1 MNHNS, CDR2 SASEGT. The CDR3 sequence is CASSVTTGDGYTF. DNA of the CDR3: TGTGCCAGCAGTGTTACGACAGGGGATGGCTACACCTTC.

The V call is TRBV10-2, the J call TRBJ1-4, with TRBD1 matching 7 bases. Per the germline V gene, CDR1 is WSHSY and CDR2 is SAAADI. J lost 3 bases, V lost 3 bases, and 7 bases had no gene match. This CDR3 is built from 16 residues. CDR3 sequence (DNA): TGCGCCAGCAGTGAAGGGGGCTCCGTTCCTAATGAAAAACTGTTTTTT. The encoded protein is CASSEGGSVPNEKLFF.

The rearrangement links TRBV28 to TRBJ2-2; 10 bases match TRBD1. This CDR3 has 15 amino acids. The trim removed 6 bases at V and 5 bases at J, leaving 6 bases unmatched. Germline V gene sequence: CDR1 MDHEN, CDR2 SYDVKM. The CDR3: CASRTDRGPTGELFF. As DNA, the CDR3 is TGTGCCAGCAGGACAGACAGGGGGCCAACCGGGGAGCTGTTTTTT.